This entry describes one T cell receptor beta chain. Its specificity is not known. Through a sample-barcoded 5' primer and a J-beta primer mix, a second PCR was run for roughly 7 to 11 cycles. Tags on each cDNA molecule came from a template-switch adaptor with 12 random nucleotides. TCRdb reanalysed the 5' RACE reads using MiXCR and keeps one entry per CDR3 protein. This table has 650,000 or so distinct CDR3 sequences, 45% to 60% appearing once. No fewer than 6 million PBMCs went into each sample. The data are from a study of blood T cells in healthy people across ages. Study at large: When template switching was applied, about one barcoded beta molecule was captured per two T cells. Study-wide points: When set beside aged donors, long-lived donors presented more naive CD4+ cells and higher diversity.

This CDR3 contains 14 residues. The ends were cut back, 8 bases at V and 0 bases at J, with 8 bases in the middle. CDR1 is SNHLY and CDR2 is FYNNEI in the germline V gene. This chain links TRBV2 with TRBJ2-6, with D unresolved. The sequenced material came from blood. The origin of this receptor is an elderly woman in good health. CDR3 protein: CASLGPSGANVLTF. The CDR3 coding sequence is TGTGCCAGCTTGGGCCCCTCTGGGGCCAACGTCCTGACTTTC.